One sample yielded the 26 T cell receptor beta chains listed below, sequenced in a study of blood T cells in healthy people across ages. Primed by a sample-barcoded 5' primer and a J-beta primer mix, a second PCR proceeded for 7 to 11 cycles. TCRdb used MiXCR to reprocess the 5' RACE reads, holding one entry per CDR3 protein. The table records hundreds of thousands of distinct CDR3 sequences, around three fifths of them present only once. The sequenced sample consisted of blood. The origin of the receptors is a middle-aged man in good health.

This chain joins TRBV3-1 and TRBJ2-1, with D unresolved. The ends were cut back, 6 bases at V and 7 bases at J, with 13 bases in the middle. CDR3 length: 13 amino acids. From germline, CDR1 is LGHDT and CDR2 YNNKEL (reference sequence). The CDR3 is CASRATLGNEQFF. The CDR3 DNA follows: TGTGCCAGCAGGGCCACGTTGGGGAATGAGCAGTTCTTC.

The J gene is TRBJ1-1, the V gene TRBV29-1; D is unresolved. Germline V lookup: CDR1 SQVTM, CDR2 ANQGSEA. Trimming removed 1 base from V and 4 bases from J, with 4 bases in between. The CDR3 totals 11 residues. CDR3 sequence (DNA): TGCAGCGTTGAAGGGGGCACTGAAGCTTTCTTT. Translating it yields CSVEGGTEAFF. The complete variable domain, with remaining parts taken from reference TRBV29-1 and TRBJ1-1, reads SAVISQKPSRDICQRGTSLTIQCQVDSQVTMMFWYRQQPGQSLTLIATANQGSEATYESGFVIDKFPISRPNLTFSTLTVSNMSPEDSSIYLCSVEGGTEAFFGQGTRLTVV.

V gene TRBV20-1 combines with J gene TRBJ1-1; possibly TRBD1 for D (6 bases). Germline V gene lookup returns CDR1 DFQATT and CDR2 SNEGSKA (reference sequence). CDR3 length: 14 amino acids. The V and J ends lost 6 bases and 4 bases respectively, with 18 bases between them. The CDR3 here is CSAARTVVGTEAFF. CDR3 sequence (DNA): TGCAGTGCCGCCCGGACAGTTGTCGGCACTGAAGCTTTCTTT.

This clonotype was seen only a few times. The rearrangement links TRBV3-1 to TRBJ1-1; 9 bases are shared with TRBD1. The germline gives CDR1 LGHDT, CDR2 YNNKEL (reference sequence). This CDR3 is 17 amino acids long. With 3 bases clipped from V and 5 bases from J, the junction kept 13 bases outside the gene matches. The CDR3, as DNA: TGTGCCAGCAGCCATAGTCCCGGGACAGGGACGGGGACTGAAGCTTTCTTT. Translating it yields CASSHSPGTGTGTEAFF.

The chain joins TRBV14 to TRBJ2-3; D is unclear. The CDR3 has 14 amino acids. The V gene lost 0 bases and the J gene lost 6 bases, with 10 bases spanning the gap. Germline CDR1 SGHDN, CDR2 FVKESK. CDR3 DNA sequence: TGTGCCAGCAGCCAAGACTTTAAGTCGGATACGCAGTATTTT. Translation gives CASSQDFKSDTQYF.

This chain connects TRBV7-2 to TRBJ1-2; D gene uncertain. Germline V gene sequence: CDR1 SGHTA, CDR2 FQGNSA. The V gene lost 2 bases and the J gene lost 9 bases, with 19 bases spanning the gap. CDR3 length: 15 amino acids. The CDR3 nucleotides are TGTGCCAGCAGCTTATCGTGGACCGGTCGGAGGAGCTACACCTTC. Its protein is CASSLSWTGRRSYTF.

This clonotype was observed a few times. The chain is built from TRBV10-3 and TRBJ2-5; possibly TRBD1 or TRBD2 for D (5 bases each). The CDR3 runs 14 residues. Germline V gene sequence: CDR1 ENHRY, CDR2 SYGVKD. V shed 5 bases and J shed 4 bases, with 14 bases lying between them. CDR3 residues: CAISTRDHAETQYF. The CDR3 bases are TGTGCCATCAGTACTCGGGACCACGCAGAGACCCAGTACTTC.

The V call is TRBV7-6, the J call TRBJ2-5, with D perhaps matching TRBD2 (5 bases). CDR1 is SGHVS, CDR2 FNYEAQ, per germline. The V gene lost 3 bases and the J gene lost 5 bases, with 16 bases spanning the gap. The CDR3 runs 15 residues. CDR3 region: CASSFGGLPQETQYF. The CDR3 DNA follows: TGTGCCAGCAGCTTTGGAGGACTGCCTCAGGAGACCCAGTACTTC.

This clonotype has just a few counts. The CDR3 nucleotides read TGTGCCAGCAGGAGACAGGGTAGCTCCTACGAGCAGTACTTC. Protein product: CASRRQGSSYEQYF. The genes are TRBV27 and TRBJ2-7; TRBD1 matches at 7 bases. Unmatched junction bases numbered 5, after V lost 6 bases and J lost 0 bases. The CDR3 spans 14 residues. Germline assignment: CDR1 MNHEY and CDR2 SMNVEV (reference sequence).

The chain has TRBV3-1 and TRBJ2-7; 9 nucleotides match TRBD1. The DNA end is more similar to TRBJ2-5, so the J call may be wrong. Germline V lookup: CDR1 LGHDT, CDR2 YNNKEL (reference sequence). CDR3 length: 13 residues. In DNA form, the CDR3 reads TGTGCCAGTGCGACAGGGGGAAAAAAGACCCAGTACTTC. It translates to CASATGGKKTQYF.

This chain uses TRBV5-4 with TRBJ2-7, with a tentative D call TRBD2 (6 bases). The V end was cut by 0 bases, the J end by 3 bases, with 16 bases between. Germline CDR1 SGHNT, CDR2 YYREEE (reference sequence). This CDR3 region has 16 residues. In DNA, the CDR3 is TGTGCCAGCAGCTTGGAATCTGGGACTCCCTACTACGAGCAGTACTTC. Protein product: CASSLESGTPYYEQYF.

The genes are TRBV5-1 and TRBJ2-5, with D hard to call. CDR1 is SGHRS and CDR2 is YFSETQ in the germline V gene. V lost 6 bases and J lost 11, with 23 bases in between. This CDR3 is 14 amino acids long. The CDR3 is CASTLEVVGNEQYF. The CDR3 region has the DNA TGCGCCAGCACCCTAGAAGTGGTGGGGAATGAGCAGTACTTC.

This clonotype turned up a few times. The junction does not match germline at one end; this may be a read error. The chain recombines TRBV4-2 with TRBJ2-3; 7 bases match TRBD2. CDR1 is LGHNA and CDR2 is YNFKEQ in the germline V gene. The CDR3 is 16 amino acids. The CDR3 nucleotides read TGTACCAGCAGCCAAGGGGAGGGGACCGGCGCAGATACGCAGTATTTT. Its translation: CTSSQGEGTGADTQYF.

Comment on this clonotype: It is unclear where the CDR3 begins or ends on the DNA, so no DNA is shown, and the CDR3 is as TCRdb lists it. The CDR3 region is CSVAAGTGERFF. The chain joins TRBV29-1 to TRBJ1-1; TRBD1, as called in the table, went unchecked against the DNA. CDR1 is SQVTM and CDR2 is ANQGSEA in the germline V gene. The CDR3 length equals 12 residues, ends included.

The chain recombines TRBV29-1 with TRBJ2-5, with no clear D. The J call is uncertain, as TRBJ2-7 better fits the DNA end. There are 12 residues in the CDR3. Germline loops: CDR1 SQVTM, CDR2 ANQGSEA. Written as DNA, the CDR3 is TGCAGTTGGCTTGCCCGACTGGACGAGCAGTACTTC. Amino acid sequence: CSWLARLDEQYF.

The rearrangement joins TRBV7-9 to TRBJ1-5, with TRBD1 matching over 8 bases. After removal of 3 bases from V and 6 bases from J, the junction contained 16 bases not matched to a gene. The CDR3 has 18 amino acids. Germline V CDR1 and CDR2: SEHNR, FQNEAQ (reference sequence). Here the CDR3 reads CASSFYKDRDDQIQPQHF. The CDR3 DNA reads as TGTGCCAGCAGCTTTTATAAGGACAGGGACGACCAAATTCAGCCCCAGCATTTT.

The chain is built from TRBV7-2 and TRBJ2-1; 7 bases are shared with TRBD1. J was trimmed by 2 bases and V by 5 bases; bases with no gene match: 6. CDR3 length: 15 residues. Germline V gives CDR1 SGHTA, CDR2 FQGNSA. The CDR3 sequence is CASSRRDRPYNEQFF. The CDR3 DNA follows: TGTGCCAGCAGCCGCCGGGACAGACCCTACAATGAGCAGTTCTTC. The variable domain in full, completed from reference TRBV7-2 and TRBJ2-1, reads GAGVSQSPSNKVTEKGKDVELRCDPISGHTALYWYRQSLGQGLEFLIYFQGNSAPDKSGLPSDRFSAERTGGSVSTLTIQRTQQEDSAVYLCASSRRDRPYNEQFFGPGTRLTVL.

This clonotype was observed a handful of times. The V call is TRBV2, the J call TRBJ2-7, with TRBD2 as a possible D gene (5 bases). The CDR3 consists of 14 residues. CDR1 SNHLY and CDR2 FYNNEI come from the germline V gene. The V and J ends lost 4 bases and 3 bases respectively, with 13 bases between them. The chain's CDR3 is CASSVGSGYYEQYF. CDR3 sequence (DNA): TGTGCCAGCAGTGTTGGGTCGGGGTACTACGAGCAGTACTTC. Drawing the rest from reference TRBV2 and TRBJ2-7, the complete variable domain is EPEVTQTPSHQVTQMGQEVILRCVPISNHLYFYWYRQILGQKVEFLVSFYNNEISEKSEIFDDQFSVERPDGSNFTLKIRSTKLEDSAMYFCASSVGSGYYEQYFGPGTRLTVT.

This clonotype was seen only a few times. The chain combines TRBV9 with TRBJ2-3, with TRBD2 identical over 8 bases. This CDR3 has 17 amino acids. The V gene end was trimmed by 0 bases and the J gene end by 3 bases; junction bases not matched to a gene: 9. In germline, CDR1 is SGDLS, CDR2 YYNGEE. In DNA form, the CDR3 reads TGTGCCAGCAGCGTAGACAGCAGGAGCGGGGGTACAGATACGCAGTATTTT. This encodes CASSVDSRSGGTDTQYF.

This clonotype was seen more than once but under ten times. CDR3 sequence reads: CASSDSGGSSGANVLTF. For the CDR3, the DNA is TGTGCCAGCAGTGACTCTGGCGGCAGCTCTGGGGCCAACGTCCTGACTTTC. The V gene is TRBV6-4, the J gene TRBJ2-6; D unresolved. This CDR3 region has 17 residues. V was trimmed by 0 bases and J by 0 bases, leaving 9 bases between them. In germline, CDR1 is MRHNA, CDR2 SNTAGT.

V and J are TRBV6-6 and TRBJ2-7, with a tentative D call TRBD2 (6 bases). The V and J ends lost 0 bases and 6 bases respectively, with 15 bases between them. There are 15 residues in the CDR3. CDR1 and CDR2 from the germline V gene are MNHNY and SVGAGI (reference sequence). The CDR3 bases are TGTGCCAGCAGTTACTCGATGCAGGCGGGGCTCGAGCAGTACTTC. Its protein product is CASSYSMQAGLEQYF.

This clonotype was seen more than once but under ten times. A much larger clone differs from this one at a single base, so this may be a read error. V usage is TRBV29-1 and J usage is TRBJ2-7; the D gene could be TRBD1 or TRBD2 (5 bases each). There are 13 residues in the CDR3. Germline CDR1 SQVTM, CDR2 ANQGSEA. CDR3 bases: TGCAGCGGTGAACGGGACGGCAGCTACGAGCAGTACTTC. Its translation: CSGERDGSYEQYF.

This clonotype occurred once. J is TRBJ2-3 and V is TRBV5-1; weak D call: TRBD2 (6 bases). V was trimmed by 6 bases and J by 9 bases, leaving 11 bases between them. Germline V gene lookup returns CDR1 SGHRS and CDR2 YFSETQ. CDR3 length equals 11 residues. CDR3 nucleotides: TGCGCCAGCAAGTTGGAGGGGACGCAGTATTTT. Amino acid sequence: CASKLEGTQYF.

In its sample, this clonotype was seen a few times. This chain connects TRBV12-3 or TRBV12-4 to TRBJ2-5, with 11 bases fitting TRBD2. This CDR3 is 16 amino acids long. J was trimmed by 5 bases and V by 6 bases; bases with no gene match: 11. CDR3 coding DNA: TGTGCCAGCAGGCATAGCGGGGGGGCCCCTGGGGAGACCCAGTACTTC. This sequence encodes CASRHSGGAPGETQYF.

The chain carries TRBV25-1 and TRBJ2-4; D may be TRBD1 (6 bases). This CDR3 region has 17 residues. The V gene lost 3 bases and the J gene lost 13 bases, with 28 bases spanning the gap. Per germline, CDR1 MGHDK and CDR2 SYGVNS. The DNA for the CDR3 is TGTGCCAGCAGTGACAATCGGAACAGGGACCCCTACAATGAGCAGTACTTC. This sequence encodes CASSDNRNRDPYNEQYF. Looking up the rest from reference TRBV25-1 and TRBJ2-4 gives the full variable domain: EADIYQTPRYLVIGTGKKITLECSQTMGHDKMYWYQQDPGMELHLIHYSYGVNSTEKGDLSSESTVSRIRTEHFPLTLESARPSHTSQYLCASSDNRNRDPYNEQYFGAGTRLSVL.

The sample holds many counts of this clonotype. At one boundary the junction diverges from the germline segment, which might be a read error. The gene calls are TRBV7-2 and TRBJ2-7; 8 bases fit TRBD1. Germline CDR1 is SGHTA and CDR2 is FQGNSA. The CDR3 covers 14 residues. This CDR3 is CASSLDRVSYEQYF. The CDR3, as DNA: TGCGCCAGCAGCTTGGACAGGGTTTCCTACGAGCAGTACTTC.